This T cell receptor beta chain was recorded in a study of cytomegalovirus exposure and HLA in healthy donors. General study points: The classifier was said to identify cytomegalovirus status with high specificity and sensitivity.

PCR was performed using 60 Vbeta and 13 Jbeta primers. Assay: immunoSEQ multiplex PCR; the TCRdb copy retains only in-frame clones and omits some. The sample has some 54,000 clones; more than 75% are singletons. Turning to this clone: Antigen unknown.

This receptor was obtained from a male donor in good health and CMV-seronegative. The specimen sequenced was PBMCs.

The CDR3 DNA follows: TGCGCCAGCCGGGGACAGCTCAAGAACACTGAAGCTTTCTTT. It translates to CASRGQLKNTEAFF. The J gene is TRBJ1-1, the V gene TRBV4-1, with 7 positions matching TRBD1. The CDR3 contains 14 residues. Germline V CDR1 and CDR2: MGHRA, YSYEKL. The V segment lost 8 bases and the J segment 1 base; nucleotides outside the gene matches: 7.